These 9 T cell receptor beta chains came from one sample sequenced in a study of OX40 agonist ivuxolimab in advanced cancers. Measured with immunoSEQ multiplex PCR; TCRdb has only the in-frame clones, and not every one. Of roughly 48,000 clones in the sample, around 89% were seen once. Material: CD4+ or CD8+ T cells sorted from blood, obtained in a trial of the OX40 agonist ivuxolimab. The receptor source for this set is an adult with an advanced solid tumor such as melanoma, head and neck, liver or kidney cancer.

The chain joins TRBV29-1 to TRBJ2-1; 11 bases fit TRBD2. This CDR3 is built from 13 residues. V dropped 7 bases and J dropped 4; count of bases not matched to a gene: 3. From germline, CDR1 is SQVTM and CDR2 ANQGSEA. The CDR3 DNA follows: TGCAGCGCTACTAGCGGGAGTTACAATGAGCAGTTCTTC. This translates into CSATSGSYNEQFF.

The chain joins TRBV28 to TRBJ2-1; D may be TRBD1 or TRBD2 (5 bases each). Trimming took off 6 bases at V and 0 bases at J, with 9 bases between the two ends. This CDR3 is 14 amino acids long. CDR1 and CDR2 from the germline V gene are MDHEN and SYDVKM. In DNA form, the CDR3 reads TGTGCCAGCAGGGGACGTAGCTCCTACAATGAGCAGTTCTTC. Its protein is CASRGRSSYNEQFF.

The chain recombines TRBV6-1 with TRBJ1-5; no firm D call. Per the germline V gene, CDR1 is MNHNS and CDR2 is SASEGT. The CDR3 spans 15 residues. V lost 8 bases to trimming and J lost 0 bases, with 14 bases between them. CDR3 amino acids: CASLWTADSNQPQHF. CDR3 bases: TGTGCCAGCCTATGGACGGCCGATAGCAATCAGCCCCAGCATTTT.

This sequence joins TRBV27 and TRBJ2-7; the D gene is possibly TRBD2 (5 bases). The CDR3 loop spans 16 amino acids. V lost 0 bases to trimming and J lost 2 bases, with 14 bases between them. Germline V gene sequence: CDR1 MNHEY, CDR2 SMNVEV (reference sequence). The CDR3 nucleotides read TGTGCCAGCAGTTTATCGGGCGGGCTAGTCGCCTACGAGCAGTACTTC. This encodes CASSLSGGLVAYEQYF.

This clone was found a few times. The V call is TRBV11-2, the J call TRBJ1-6, with D possibly being TRBD1 (5 bases). Germline V lookup: CDR1 SGHAT, CDR2 FQNNGV. V was cut by 5 bases and J by 0 bases, with 11 bases left in between. The CDR3 contains 16 residues. CDR3 DNA sequence: TGTGCCAGCAGCCCTGTCGACAGCTCCTATAATTCACCCCTCCACTTT. It is translated as CASSPVDSSYNSPLHF.

V usage is TRBV19 and J usage is TRBJ2-2; TRBD2 matches 7 bases. Per germline, CDR1 LNHDA and CDR2 SQIVND (reference sequence). The CDR3 sequence is 12 residues long. The CDR3 reads CAGEGNTGELFF. The CDR3 coding sequence is TGTGCAGGGGAGGGGAACACCGGGGAGCTGTTTTTT. The full variable domain, with the rest looked up from reference TRBV19 and TRBJ2-2, is DGGITQSPKYLFRKEGQNVTLSCEQNLNHDAMYWYRQDPGQGLRLIYYSQIVNDFQKGDIAEGYSVSREKKESFPLTVTSAQKNPTAFYLCAGEGNTGELFFGEGSRLTVL.

The chain's CDR3 is CASRPGRSGANVLTF. CDR3 nucleotides: TGTGCCAGCAGGCCCGGCAGATCTGGGGCCAACGTCCTGACTTTC. The chain is built from TRBV27 and TRBJ2-6; D unclear. The CDR3 spans 15 residues. Germline lookup yields CDR1 MNHEY and CDR2 SMNVEV (reference sequence). V was trimmed by 6 bases and J by 1 base, leaving 10 bases between them.

CDR3 nucleotide sequence: TGTGCCAGCAGTTTTACACCTGCCGGATACAATGAGCAGTTCTTC. It is translated as CASSFTPAGYNEQFF. The V and J genes are TRBV27 and TRBJ2-1; D unclear. Trimming removed 3 bases from V and 4 bases from J, with 13 bases in between. The CDR3 sequence is 15 residues long. CDR1 MNHEY and CDR2 SMNVEV come from the germline V gene (reference sequence).

The CDR3 loop is CATSRDSSSNQPQHF. In DNA, the CDR3 is TGTGCCACCAGCCGGGACAGCTCCAGCAATCAGCCCCAGCATTTT. The chain has TRBV15 and TRBJ1-5; 7 nucleotides match TRBD1. The CDR3 sequence is 15 residues long. Germline values: CDR1 LNHNV, CDR2 YYDKDF (reference sequence). V gave up 5 bases and J gave up 1 base; unmatched junction bases: 5.